These T cell receptor beta chains were read from a single sample in a study of shared clonotypes between healthy human individuals. Clones were sequenced by immunoSEQ multiplex PCR, and TCRdb holds only the in-frame ones, with some missing. The sample contains 2 million to 3 million clones, 80% to 95% of which appear only once. The material sequenced was naive CD4+ T cells from PBMCs. Source of these receptors: a man younger than 30 in good health. Some clones in this sample may be carry-over from other donors' samples. CDR3s include the opening cysteine and the closing phenylalanine or tryptophan. The D gene is left open where the match is weak.

d_call | j_call | v_call | cdr3_length | cdr3_nt | cdr3_aa
NA | TRBJ2-2 | TRBV5-1 | 13 | TGCGCCAGCAGAGGGGGAGGCACCGGGGAGCTGTTTTTT | CASRGGGTGELFF
NA | TRBJ2-1 | TRBV19 | 14 | TGTGCCACCTCGGGCACCATCTCCTACAATGAGCAGTTCTTC | CATSGTISYNEQFF
NA | TRBJ1-2 | TRBV6-1 | 12 | TGTGCCACCAGAAGGGCTCCTTATGGCTACACCTTC | CATRRAPYGYTF
NA | TRBJ2-3 | TRBV7-3 | 13 | TGTGCCAGCAGCTTATTCCCGGCAGATACGCAGTATTTT | CASSLFPADTQYF
NA | TRBJ2-1 | TRBV9 | 17 | TGTGCCAGCAGCGTCCCCGCCGGCAGGGCCTCCTACAATGAGCAGTTCTTC | CASSVPAGRASYNEQFF
TRBD2 | TRBJ2-3 | TRBV7-7 | 16 | TGTGCCAGCAGCATCGGACTAGCGGGAGTCTCGGGTACGCAGTATTTT | CASSIGLAGVSGTQYF
NA | TRBJ2-2 | TRBV6-6 | 16 | TGTGCCAGCAGTTACTCGGCCTTGGTTGGTGCCGGGAAGCTGTTTTTT | CASSYSALVGAGKLFF
TRBD1 | TRBJ2-2 | TRBV15 | 12 | TGTGCCACGGGACAGGGGACCGGGGAGCTGTTTTTT | CATGQGTGELFF
NA | TRBJ2-7 | TRBV30 | 13 | TGTGCCTGGAGTGGTGAATTGTTTGGCGAGCAGTACTTC | CAWSGELFGEQYF
NA | TRBJ2-1 | TRBV12-5 | 15 | TGTGCTAGTGGTTCCGGCGCGGGCCTTGACAATGAGCAGTTCTTC | CASGSGAGLDNEQFF
NA | TRBJ2-1 | TRBV5-1 | 15 | TGCGCCAGCAGCCCCGGACAGTCCATTACGGGGGAGCAGTTCTTC | CASSPGQSITGEQFF
NA | TRBJ1-5 | TRBV28 | 14 | TGTGCCAGCAGTTTGGGCGGGAGTAATCAGCCCCAGCATTTT | CASSLGGSNQPQHF
TRBD1 | TRBJ1-3 | TRBV11-2 | 17 | TGTGCCAGCAGCACAACCAGGGACAGGCACTCTGGAAACACCATATATTTT | CASSTTRDRHSGNTIYF
NA | TRBJ2-5 | TRBV6-6 | 12 | TGTGCCAGCAGTTCGACCCTGAGAACCCAGTACTTC | CASSSTLRTQYF
TRBD2 | TRBJ2-1 | TRBV7-9 | 15 | TGTGCCAGCAGCCCCATACCGGGACTAGTCAATGAGCAGTTCTTC | CASSPIPGLVNEQFF
NA | TRBJ1-4 | TRBV4-2 | 16 | TGTGCCAGCAGCCAAGAGGGTACAGGTACTAATGAAAAACTGTTTTTT | CASSQEGTGTNEKLFF